This TCR beta chain was profiled in a study of monozygotic twins with inflammatory bowel disease. Study findings and constraints: Fewer shared clonotypes with others were found in IBD patients than in healthy twins, especially with disease activity.

An amount of approximately 3,500 ng of total RNA was used for each TCR library. Each UMI, carrying a 6-nucleotide sample barcode, came from template switching. Nested PCRs of about 17 and 10 cycles, two in total, were run on TCRalpha and TCRbeta cDNA. From the 5' RACE reads, TCRdb lists one entry per CDR3 protein and no DNA. In all, the sample yields 350,000 to 550,000 distinct CDR3 sequences. On this clonotype itself: The antigen is not known.

CDR1 is SGHAT, CDR2 FQNNGV, per germline. The CDR3 has 12 amino acids. This clonotype originated in a human donor with ulcerative colitis or Crohn's disease, or a healthy co-twin of an affected twin (not recorded which). The V gene is TRBV11-2, the J gene TRBJ2-7. Sequencing was carried out using blood. The CDR3 spells CASSFDLDEQYF.